The T cell receptor (beta chain) described here comes from a study of early T cells in non-severe SARS-CoV-2 infection. This clonotype showed up many times. TCRdb processed the 5' RACE reads anew with MiXCR; each CDR3 protein has one entry. The sample consists of roughly 83,000 distinct CDR3 sequences, roughly 10% of them appearing once. This material consisted of whole blood, taken at baseline. This TCR was sampled from an adult who was a healthcare worker with PCR-confirmed SARS-CoV-2 infection or an uninfected control (not recorded which).

CDR3 region: CASTSGANVLTF. The CDR3 region has the DNA TGTGCCAGCACCTCTGGGGCCAACGTCCTGACTTTC. The chain recombines TRBV2 with TRBJ2-6; the D is unclear. The CDR3 spans 12 residues. CDR1 and CDR2 from the germline V gene are SNHLY and FYNNEI. Trimming removed 7 bases from V and 0 bases from J, with 1 base in between.